The sequence of this T cell receptor (beta chain) was determined in a study of CD8+CD57+ T cells in acquired aplastic anemia. About the research overall: The sorted CD4+ and CD8+ cells yielded an average roughly 3 ug of DNA. Healthy donors yielded around 11 million CD4+ cell reads on average.

CDR3 and TCR beta VDJ profiling relied on genomic DNA as the template. In TCRdb, the reads were re-called with MiXCR into one record per CDR3 protein. The sample shows 200,000 to 250,000 distinct CDR3 sequences, around 32% of them seen only once. This clonotype has a handful of counts. This receptor was obtained from a human donor in good health, serving as a control. The material sequenced was sorted CD4+, CD8+, or CD8+CD57+ T cells (not recorded which) from PBMCs.

The CDR3 spells CASQTGGGQPQHF. Here the CDR3 DNA reads TGTGCCAGCCAGACGGGGGGCGGACAGCCCCAGCATTTT. The chain recombines TRBV28 with TRBJ1-5; D perhaps matches TRBD1 (6 bases). The germline CDR1 and CDR2 sequences are MDHEN and SYDVKM. This CDR3 has 13 residues. Trimming cost V 8 bases and J 7 bases, with 15 bases left between them.